One and the same sample provided the 25 T cell receptor beta chains below, sequenced in a study of blood T cell repertoires in COVID-19. Profiling relied on immunoSEQ multiplex PCR, and the TCRdb table lists in-frame clones only, not all of them. The data hold a few hundred thousand clones, with approximately 85% observed a single time. Input material: PBMCs or T cells enriched from blood (not recorded which). These receptors originate from a man under 40 who had recovered from COVID-19.

The chain joins TRBV6-5 to TRBJ1-2; 8 bases agree with TRBD1. This CDR3 comprises 15 residues. Germline CDR1 and CDR2: MNHEY and SVGAGI. The trim removed 8 bases at V and 1 base at J, leaving 9 bases unmatched. CDR3: CASGGRGQGNYGYTF. DNA for the CDR3: TGTGCCAGCGGCGGCAGGGGGCAAGGTAACTATGGCTACACCTTC.

This CDR3 is CASSRGQQNSPLHF. The CDR3 DNA sequence: TGTGCCAGCAGTAGAGGACAGCAAAATTCACCCCTCCACTTT. The chain combines TRBV2 with TRBJ1-6, with D tentatively TRBD1 (6 bases). This CDR3 has 14 amino acids. Germline lookup yields CDR1 SNHLY and CDR2 FYNNEI. The V end lost 5 bases, the J end lost 7 bases, and 12 bases lay between the germline ends.

The gene calls are TRBV9 and TRBJ1-2; 9 nucleotides line up with TRBD1. The CDR3 is 18 amino acids. The germline gives CDR1 SGDLS, CDR2 YYNGEE. V was clipped by 3 bases and J by 2 bases; unmatched bases: 14. CDR3 sequence: CASSAGGPGQGINYGYTF. The CDR3 coding sequence is TGTGCCAGCAGCGCCGGGGGCCCGGGACAGGGAATAAACTATGGCTACACCTTC.

The chain recombines TRBV7-2 with TRBJ2-1; 7 bases are a match to TRBD1. Germline V lookup: CDR1 SGHTA, CDR2 FQGNSA. With V trimmed by 1 base and J by 8 bases, 8 bases remained unmatched. This CDR3 spans 15 amino acids. The CDR3 sequence: CASSLGGGLSYEQFF. In DNA, the CDR3 is TGTGCCAGCAGCTTAGGAGGGGGCCTCAGCTATGAGCAGTTCTTC.

The rearrangement links TRBV27 to TRBJ1-1; 9 bases line up with TRBD1. Germline loops: CDR1 MNHEY, CDR2 SMNVEV (reference sequence). The V and J ends lost 0 bases and 3 bases, in that order; junction bases with no gene match: 2. The CDR3 has 15 amino acids. The CDR3, as DNA: TGTGCCAGCAGTTTATCGGACAGGGGAGACACTGAAGCTTTCTTT. The encoded protein is CASSLSDRGDTEAFF.

The chain employs TRBV5-4 and TRBJ1-4; 9 nucleotides agree with TRBD1. V lost 2 bases to trimming and J lost 5 bases; unmatched junction nucleotides: 1. Per the germline V gene, CDR1 is SGHNT and CDR2 is YYREEE (reference sequence). The CDR3 runs 14 residues. CDR3 in DNA: TGTGCCAGCAGCTTTGGACAGGGGAATGAAAAACTGTTTTTT. Its protein is CASSFGQGNEKLFF.

The gene calls are TRBV6-5 and TRBJ1-1; D is undetermined. V lost 5 bases and J lost 6, with 10 bases in between. CDR1 MNHEY and CDR2 SVGAGI come from the germline V gene. This CDR3 spans 12 amino acids. The CDR3 protein is CASSTIQAEAFF. The CDR3 DNA reads TGTGCCAGCAGTACGATTCAGGCTGAAGCTTTCTTT.

The chain joins TRBV5-1 to TRBJ1-2; 10 bases map to TRBD1. V shed 3 bases and J 8 bases; nucleotides not matched to a gene: 7. CDR3 length equals 14 residues. In germline, CDR1 is SGHRS, CDR2 YFSETQ. The CDR3 loop reads CASSSGTGESGYTF. CDR3 DNA: TGCGCCAGCAGCTCCGGGACAGGGGAGAGCGGCTACACCTTC.

In its sample, this clone was seen once. This sequence joins TRBV6-2 or TRBV6-3 and TRBJ1-1; possible D gene TRBD1, 6 bases. This CDR3 region has 16 residues. Germline CDR1 reads MNHEY; CDR2 reads SVGEGT. The germline V and J ends were trimmed by 0 bases and 4 bases, with 15 bases remaining between them. The CDR3 nucleotides read TGTGCCAGCAGTTACTCGTCGAGGGAGGGGGGCACTGAAGCTTTCTTT. Its translation: CASSYSSREGGTEAFF.

V and J are TRBV14 and TRBJ1-1; 7 bases align to TRBD1. The CDR3 is 15 amino acids. Germline V CDR1 and CDR2: SGHDN, FVKESK. V lost 1 base to trimming and J lost 1 base; unmatched junction nucleotides: 3. CDR3 protein: CASSQVAGGNTEAFF. CDR3 nucleotide sequence: TGTGCCAGCAGCCAAGTGGCAGGGGGGAACACTGAAGCTTTCTTT.

The gene calls are TRBV4-1 and TRBJ2-1, with 10 bases identical to TRBD2. Germline V gene lookup returns CDR1 MGHRA and CDR2 YSYEKL. The CDR3 spans 15 residues. Trimming at V came to 0 bases and at J to 7 bases, leaving 3 bases not matched to a gene. CDR3 DNA: TGCGCCAGCAGCCAAGAGTCTAGCGGGGGAAATGAGCAGTTCTTC. This gives the protein CASSQESSGGNEQFF.

The chain carries TRBV10-3 and TRBJ2-5; D not resolved. V was trimmed by 6 bases and J by 2 bases, leaving 10 bases between them. The CDR3 length is 13 residues. In germline, CDR1 is ENHRY, CDR2 SYGVKD. CDR3 protein: CAIRDTIQETQYF. CDR3 DNA sequence: TGTGCCATCAGGGATACTATACAAGAGACCCAGTACTTC.

The chain is built from TRBV3-1 (or the pseudogene TRBV3-2) and TRBJ1-2; D might be TRBD1 (5 bases). CDR1 and CDR2 from the germline V gene are LGHDT and YNNKEL (reference sequence). This CDR3 region has 15 residues. V lost 1 base to trimming and J lost 7 bases, with 16 bases between them. The CDR3 here is CASSQGRVGGTGYTF. The CDR3 DNA reads TGTGCCAGCAGCCAAGGGAGGGTGGGGGGAACTGGCTACACCTTC.

The chain combines TRBV5-1 with TRBJ1-4; TRBD1 agrees at 7 bases. CDR1 is SGHRS and CDR2 is YFSETQ in the germline V gene. The CDR3 is 15 residues long. V was pared by 0 bases and J by 5 bases, with 4 bases of the junction left unmatched. The CDR3 nucleotides read TGCGCCAGCAGCTTGGTATCAGGGGGAAATGAAAAACTGTTTTTT. Translated: CASSLVSGGNEKLFF.

The rearrangement uses TRBV5-1 and TRBJ2-7, with 7 bases identical to TRBD1. CDR1 is SGHRS and CDR2 is YFSETQ in the germline V gene. The V segment lost 5 bases and the J segment 0 bases; nucleotides outside the gene matches: 8. This CDR3 has 15 amino acids. The CDR3 DNA sequence: TGCGCCAGCAGATTCCGGGACAGTCCCTCCTACGAGCAGTACTTC. This sequence encodes CASRFRDSPSYEQYF.

This clone came up once. V usage is TRBV7-6 and J usage is TRBJ1-6; D is undetermined. With 1 base removed from V and 9 bases from J, the gap between germline ends came to 13 bases. Germline loops: CDR1 SGHVS, CDR2 FNYEAQ. The CDR3 loop spans 15 amino acids. The CDR3, as DNA: TGTGCCAGCAGCTTAGATGGGCAGGTTGGTTCACCCCTCCACTTT. Protein: CASSLDGQVGSPLHF.

The CDR3 spells CASSPSRAGQPQHF. The CDR3 region has the DNA TGTGCCAGCAGCCCGTCCCGAGCAGGTCAGCCCCAGCATTTT. The chain employs TRBV3-1 (or the pseudogene TRBV3-2) and TRBJ1-5; no clear D. Trimming left V 4 bases short and J 6 bases short, with 13 bases between. This CDR3 has 14 amino acids. The germline gives CDR1 LGHDT, CDR2 YNNKEL (reference sequence).

The J gene is TRBJ1-3, the V gene TRBV30; tentative D call: TRBD1 (5 bases). Trimming pared 2 bases from V and 4 bases from J, leaving 15 bases between. The length of the CDR3 is 15 residues. The germline CDR1 and CDR2 sequences are GTSNPN and SVGIG (reference sequence). The CDR3: CAWSRKTPGGNTIYF. DNA of the CDR3: TGTGCCTGGAGTAGAAAAACCCCAGGGGGAAACACCATATATTTT.

The chain uses TRBV7-9 and TRBJ2-5, with TRBD2 matching over 7 bases. J was trimmed by 1 base and V by 8 bases; bases with no gene match: 4. The CDR3 extends over 13 amino acids. CDR1 and CDR2 (germline): SEHNR, FQNEAQ (reference sequence). CDR3 bases: TGTGCCAGCGGTGGCGGGGGCCAAGAGACCCAGTACTTC. This gives the protein CASGGGGQETQYF. The full variable domain, completed using reference TRBV7-9 and TRBJ2-5, is DTGVSQNPRHKITKRGQNVTFRCDPISEHNRLYWYRQTLGQGPEFLTYFQNEAQLEKSRLLSDRFSAERPKGSFSTLEIQRTEQGDSAMYLCASGGGGQETQYFGPGTRLLVL.

This rearrangement joins TRBV4-2 to TRBJ1-1, with unresolved D. Between the trimmed V and J ends, which lost 1 base and 1 base, there was a span of 16 bases. CDR1 LGHNA and CDR2 YNFKEQ come from the germline V gene. CDR3 length: 17 amino acids. CDR3 DNA sequence: TGTGCCAGCAGCCAAGGGGTTAAGGAACAGCAGAACACTGAAGCTTTCTTT. It specifies CASSQGVKEQQNTEAFF.

The rearrangement joins TRBV28 to TRBJ2-3; D is perhaps TRBD2 (5 bases). CDR1 is MDHEN, CDR2 SYDVKM, per germline. The CDR3 runs to 15 residues. V was shortened by 8 bases and J by 3 bases, with 18 bases between the two germline ends. CDR3: CASAGPLQLTDTQYF. The CDR3 DNA sequence: TGTGCCAGCGCGGGCCCCCTACAGCTTACAGATACGCAGTATTTT.

This chain joins TRBV7-8 and TRBJ1-6, with D possibly being TRBD1 (5 bases). Germline CDR1 and CDR2: SGHVS and FQNEAQ. The CDR3 covers 15 residues. The ends were cut back, 8 bases at V and 5 bases at J, with 16 bases in the middle. DNA of the CDR3: TGTGCCAGCTCTGAACGGGAGGGACATAATTCACCCCTCCACTTT. Its translation: CASSEREGHNSPLHF.

The chain uses TRBV7-2 and TRBJ1-6; 8 nucleotides align to TRBD1. Trimming took 0 bases from V and 7 from J; bases not matched to a gene: 2. The CDR3 has 15 residues. Germline-derived CDR1 and CDR2 are SGHTA and FQGNSA. DNA of the CDR3: TGTGCCAGCAGCTTAGCCTGGACAGGGAATTCACCCCTCCACTTT. This sequence encodes CASSLAWTGNSPLHF.

J is TRBJ1-3 and V is TRBV7-2; D is possibly TRBD1 (6 bases). The CDR3 sequence is 15 residues long. V lost 6 bases and J lost 2, with 14 bases in between. Germline V gene data show CDR1 as SGHTA and CDR2 as FQGNSA. The CDR3 sequence: CASRAGTQTGNTIYF. The CDR3 DNA sequence: TGTGCCAGCAGGGCCGGGACACAGACTGGAAACACCATATATTTT. Based on the CDR3 plus reference TRBV7-2 and TRBJ1-3, the full variable domain is GAGVSQSPSNKVTEKGKDVELRCDPISGHTALYWYRQSLGQGLEFLIYFQGNSAPDKSGLPSDRFSAERTGGSVSTLTIQRTQQEDSAVYLCASRAGTQTGNTIYFGEGSWLTVV.

The rearrangement uses TRBV3-1 (or the pseudogene TRBV3-2) and TRBJ2-3; tentatively, D is TRBD1 (5 bases). CDR3 length: 17 amino acids. V gave up 0 bases and J gave up 7 bases, with 20 bases separating them. CDR1 LGHDT and CDR2 YNNKEL come from the germline V gene (reference sequence). CDR3 sequence (DNA): TGTGCCAGCAGCCAAGAATTACGGCAGGGCGCCTGGAATACGCAGTATTTT. This gives the protein CASSQELRQGAWNTQYF.